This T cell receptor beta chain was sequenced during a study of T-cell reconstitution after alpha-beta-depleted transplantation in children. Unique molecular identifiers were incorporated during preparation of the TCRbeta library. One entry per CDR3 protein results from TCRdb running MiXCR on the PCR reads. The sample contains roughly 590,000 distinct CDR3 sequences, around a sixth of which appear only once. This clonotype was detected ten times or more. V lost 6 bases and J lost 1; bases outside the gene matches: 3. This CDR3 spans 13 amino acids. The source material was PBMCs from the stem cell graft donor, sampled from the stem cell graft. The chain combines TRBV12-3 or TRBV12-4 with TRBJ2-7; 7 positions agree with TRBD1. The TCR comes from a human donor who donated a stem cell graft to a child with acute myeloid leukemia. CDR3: CASSQGQSYEQYF. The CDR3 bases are TGTGCCAGCAGCCAGGGACAGTCCTACGAGCAGTACTTC.